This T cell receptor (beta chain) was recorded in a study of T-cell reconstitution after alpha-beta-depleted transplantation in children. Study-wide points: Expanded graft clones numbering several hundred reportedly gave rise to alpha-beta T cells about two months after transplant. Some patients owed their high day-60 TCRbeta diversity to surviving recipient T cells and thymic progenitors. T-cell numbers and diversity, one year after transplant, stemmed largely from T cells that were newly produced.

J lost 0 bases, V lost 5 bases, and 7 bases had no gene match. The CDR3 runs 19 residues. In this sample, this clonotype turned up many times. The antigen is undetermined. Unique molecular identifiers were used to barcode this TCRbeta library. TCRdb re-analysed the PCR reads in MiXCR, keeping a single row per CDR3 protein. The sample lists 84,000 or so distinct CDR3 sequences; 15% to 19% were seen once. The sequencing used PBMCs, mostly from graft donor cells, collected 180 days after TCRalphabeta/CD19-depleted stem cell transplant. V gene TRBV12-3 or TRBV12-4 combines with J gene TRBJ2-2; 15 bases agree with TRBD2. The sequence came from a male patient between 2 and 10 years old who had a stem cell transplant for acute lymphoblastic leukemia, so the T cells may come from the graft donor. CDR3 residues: CASSPRTSGGAANTGELFF. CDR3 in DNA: TGTGCCAGCAGTCCTAGGACTAGCGGGGGGGCCGCGAACACCGGGGAGCTGTTTTTT.